One and the same sample provided the 14 T cell receptor beta chains below, sequenced in a study of regulatory T cells in long-lasting Graves disease. For TCR beta, libraries came from iRepertoire HTBI primers and Arm-PCR of CDR3 regions. TCRdb ran MiXCR on the multiplex PCR reads and lists one entry per CDR3 protein. The sample includes roughly 500,000 distinct CDR3 sequences, around a fifth of them seen just once. Time point given: persistent/refractory GD, antithyroid drugs over 5 years with positive TRAb. PBMC RNA served as the TCR library source. The sample consisted of peripheral blood mononuclear cells (PBMCs), taken when the disease was refractory, from a patient treated with antithyroid drugs. The receptor set was obtained from a female donor with Graves disease.

This clonotype has at least ten counts. The V call is TRBV28, the J call TRBJ2-7; TRBD2 matches 8 bases. The CDR3 contains 15 residues. V lost 3 bases to trimming and J lost 1 base; unmatched junction nucleotides: 5. Germline-derived CDR1 and CDR2 are MDHEN and SYDVKM. The CDR3 nucleotides are TGTGCCAGCAGTTTTCTAGCGGGCACTTCCTACGAGCAGTACTTC. Protein sequence: CASSFLAGTSYEQYF.

This clonotype was counted between two and nine times. The gene calls are TRBV3-1 and TRBJ2-1; 13 bases match TRBD2. This CDR3 comprises 15 residues. V dropped 4 bases and J dropped 9; count of bases not matched to a gene: 6. CDR1 and CDR2 (germline): LGHDT, YNNKEL (reference sequence). The CDR3: CASSPGLAGSIEQFF. CDR3 bases: TGTGCCAGCAGCCCGGGACTAGCGGGGAGCATTGAGCAGTTCTTC.

The genes are TRBV7-2 and TRBJ2-7, with 10 bases aligning to TRBD1. The CDR3 has 15 amino acids. V dropped 5 bases and J dropped 2; count of bases not matched to a gene: 6. Looked up from germline, CDR1 is SGHTA and CDR2 is FQGNSA. The CDR3 DNA reads as TGTGCCAGCAGCCCACGAGGGACAGGGGCCTACGAGCAGTACTTC. Translating gives CASSPRGTGAYEQYF.

The table lists this clonotype with many counts. The chain joins TRBV28 to TRBJ2-7, with D possibly matching TRBD2 (5 bases). The germline gives CDR1 MDHEN, CDR2 SYDVKM. Trimming stripped 6 bases from V and 6 bases from J, with 12 bases between. The CDR3 spans 12 residues. CDR3 residues: CASSSTTREQYF. The CDR3 DNA follows: TGTGCCAGCAGCTCGACTACTCGCGAGCAGTACTTC. The full variable domain, rest sourced from reference TRBV28 and TRBJ2-7, is DVKVTQSSRYLVKRTGEKVFLECVQDMDHENMFWYRQDPGLGLRLIYFSYDVKMKEKGDIPEGYSVSREKKERFSLILESASTNQTSMYLCASSSTTREQYFGPGTRLTVT.

This rearrangement joins TRBV6-2 or TRBV6-3 to TRBJ2-1; unclear D gene. Trimming cost V 0 bases and J 7 bases, with 16 bases left between them. The CDR3 length is 16 residues. Germline loops: CDR1 MNHEY, CDR2 SVGEGT. This CDR3 is CASSYSVSATGNEQFF. CDR3 sequence (DNA): TGTGCCAGCAGTTACTCGGTGTCAGCGACTGGAAATGAGCAGTTCTTC.

This clonotype was observed a few times. This chain joins TRBV7-2 and TRBJ1-6; D ambiguous. The CDR3 is 14 residues long. V shed 1 base and J shed 6 bases, with 7 bases lying between them. Germline V gene lookup returns CDR1 SGHTA and CDR2 FQGNSA. The DNA for the CDR3 is TGTGCCAGCAGCTTAGTGTGGACTAATTCACCCCTCCACTTT. This sequence encodes CASSLVWTNSPLHF.

This clonotype was observed many times. The rearrangement uses TRBV7-2 and TRBJ2-7, with D possibly matching TRBD1 (5 bases). Germline CDR1 SGHTA, CDR2 FQGNSA. Between the trimmed V and J ends, which lost 0 bases and 6 bases, there was a span of 12 bases. This CDR3 region has 14 residues. CDR3 nucleotide sequence: TGTGCCAGCAGCTTAGCGTATAGACAGTTCGAGCAGTACTTC. Protein product: CASSLAYRQFEQYF. The full variable domain, its missing parts supplied by reference TRBV7-2 and TRBJ2-7, is GAGVSQSPSNKVTEKGKDVELRCDPISGHTALYWYRQSLGQGLEFLIYFQGNSAPDKSGLPSDRFSAERTGGSVSTLTIQRTQQEDSAVYLCASSLAYRQFEQYFGPGTRLTVT.

The genes are TRBV10-3 and TRBJ2-3; no firm D call. Germline values: CDR1 ENHRY, CDR2 SYGVKD. The CDR3 sequence is 16 residues long. V lost 2 bases and J 0 bases, leaving 12 bases between the germline ends. The CDR3 DNA follows: TGTGCCATCAGTGAGCGCGAACGCCAGAGCACAGATACGCAGTATTTT. Residues: CAISERERQSTDTQYF.

This clonotype was observed many times. CDR3 bases: TGTGCCAGCAGTCCTTACAGGGGTGTCTCCTACGAGCAGTACTTC. It is translated as CASSPYRGVSYEQYF. The chain carries TRBV28 and TRBJ2-7, with 7 nucleotides matching TRBD1. CDR3 length: 15 residues. Germline-derived CDR1 and CDR2 are MDHEN and SYDVKM. Losses at the gene ends were 5 bases for V and 0 bases for J; bases not matched to a gene: 7.

The chain employs TRBV20-1 and TRBJ1-1, with D unresolved. CDR1 is DFQATT and CDR2 is SNEGSKA in the germline V gene (reference sequence). Trimming removed 3 bases from V and 1 base from J, with 15 bases in between. The CDR3 runs to 15 residues. This chain's CDR3 is CSASRTELWNTEAFF. DNA of the CDR3: TGCAGTGCTAGTCGTACAGAACTTTGGAACACTGAAGCTTTCTTT.

This clonotype came up a few times. This chain uses TRBV20-1 with TRBJ2-7, with D possibly matching TRBD2 (5 bases). With 3 bases removed from V and 3 bases from J, the gap between germline ends came to 9 bases. CDR3 length equals 12 residues. The germline CDR1 and CDR2 sequences are DFQATT and SNEGSKA (reference sequence). The CDR3 DNA is TGCAGTGCTAGGGGGAGAATCTACGAGCAGTACTTC. This gives the protein CSARGRIYEQYF.

In this sample, this clonotype turned up a few times. This rearrangement joins TRBV11-2 to TRBJ2-7; a weak D match, TRBD1 (6 bases). This CDR3 has 14 amino acids. Per germline, CDR1 SGHAT and CDR2 FQNNGV. V was cut by 4 bases and J by 1 base, with 11 bases left in between. The CDR3 loop is CASSYIGGSYEQYF. The CDR3, as DNA: TGTGCCAGCAGCTATATAGGGGGATCCTACGAGCAGTACTTC.

This clonotype was counted many times. The CDR3 nucleotides are TGTGCCAGCAGCCTCCACTACGAGCAGTACTTC. It encodes CASSLHYEQYF. The V call is TRBV28, the J call TRBJ2-7; D remains ambiguous. Germline CDR1 and CDR2: MDHEN and SYDVKM. The CDR3 has 11 residues. V lost 6 bases to trimming and J lost 3 bases, with 6 bases between them.

In this sample, this clonotype turned up a few times. V usage is TRBV20-1 and J usage is TRBJ1-4, with D perhaps TRBD1 (5 bases). CDR1 and CDR2 (germline): DFQATT, SNEGSKA (reference sequence). V was clipped by 5 bases and J by 8 bases, with 12 bases between them. CDR3 length equals 12 residues. The DNA for the CDR3 is TGCAGTGCTTTACAGACAGTCGAAAAACTGTTTTTT. Protein sequence: CSALQTVEKLFF.